This entry features one T cell receptor beta chain sequence. Authors' data handling: Nucleated cell number was recorded as an estimate derived from reference gene primer amplification. Data came from immunoSEQ multiplex PCR; TCRdb stores just in-frame clones and leaves some out. V, J and clone size are those of that table, while D and trimming were read from the DNA. The sample has fewer than 200,000 clones, 70% to 85% seen once. These data are taken from a study of blood T cell repertoires in COVID-19. V lost 5 bases and J 0 bases, leaving 7 bases between the germline ends. The CDR3 contains 13 residues. Germline V CDR1 and CDR2: SGHTA, FQGTGA. Enrolled through a virtual design, the participants were between 18 and 89 years of age and came from fewer than 30 US areas.

Sequenced sample: PBMCs or T cells enriched from blood (not recorded which). The receptor was derived from a woman in her forties or fifties who had recovered from COVID-19. The V gene is TRBV7-3, the J gene TRBJ1-1; D remains unclear. CDR3 bases: TGTGCCAGCAGCAAAGGAGTGAACACTGAAGCTTTCTTT. Its protein product is CASSKGVNTEAFF.